A selection of T cell receptor beta chains follows, all from one sample in a study of cytomegalovirus exposure and HLA in healthy donors. Some clones are missing from TCRdb's copy, which holds only in-frame ones; the method was immunoSEQ multiplex PCR. The sample consists of 150,000 or so clones, roughly 80% of them appearing once. Material for sequencing was PBMCs. The source of these receptors is a middle-aged woman in good health and CMV-seronegative. Both conserved end residues are part of each CDR3. The D gene is left open where the match is weak. Size tells how often a clone was seen (once, few, many) or the class of an expanded clone, and some rows leave it out.

J	D	size	V	DNA	CDR3
TRBJ1-1	TRBD1	-	TRBV5-4	TGTGCCAGCAGCTTGCCTACAGGGGGCAAGGGAGACACTGAAGCTTTCTTT	CASSLPTGGKGDTEAFF
TRBJ2-7	-	-	TRBV11-3	TGTGCCAGCAGCTACTTCAGGTCGAGTACGGGGGAGCAGTACTTC	CASSYFRSSTGEQYF
TRBJ2-7	TRBD1	-	TRBV6-6	TGTGCCAGCAGTTCTAGGACAGGGGGCAGAGAGCAGTACTTC	CASSSRTGGREQYF
TRBJ2-1	TRBD2	-	TRBV5-1	TGCGCCAGCAGCTTCGGACTAGCGGGAGGGTACAATGAGCAGTTCTTC	CASSFGLAGGYNEQFF
TRBJ2-7	TRBD2	-	TRBV18	TGTGCCAGCTCTCAGACTAGCGGAGGCCATCGAGAGCAGTACTTC	CASSQTSGGHREQYF
TRBJ2-1	TRBD1	-	TRBV9	TGTGCCAGCAGCGCCTTGGGGGGACAGGGGGGTAGATACAATGAGCAGTTCTTC	CASSALGGQGGRYNEQFF
TRBJ1-5	-	-	TRBV30	TGTGCCTGGACCTCAAGCCATAGCAATCAGCCCCAGCATTTT	CAWTSSHSNQPQHF
TRBJ2-3	TRBD2	few	TRBV28	TGTGCCAGCAGTCGACTAGCGGGGGCAGATACGCAGTATTTT	CASSRLAGADTQYF
TRBJ1-2	-	-	TRBV18	TGTGCCAGCTCACCGTTGGGGGAGGACTATGGCTACACCTTC	CASSPLGEDYGYTF
TRBJ2-2	-	-	TRBV10-2	TGCGCCAGCGTCGGCGGGGAGCTGTTTTTT	CASVGGELFF
TRBJ2-2	TRBD1	-	TRBV5-1	TGCGCCAGCAGCCCACAGGGGGGCACCGGGGAGCTGTTTTTT	CASSPQGGTGELFF
TRBJ2-7	-	-	TRBV16	TGTGCCAGCAGCCAATCCGCGGGGATCGAAGACTTC	CASSQSAGIEDF
TRBJ1-6	-	-	TRBV2	TGTGCCAGCAGTGGAGGATGGGATTCACCCCTCCACTTT	CASSGGWDSPLHF
TRBJ2-7	TRBD1	-	TRBV5-6	TGTGCCAGCAGCTTGGCAGGGGGCTCCTACGAGCAGTACTTC	CASSLAGGSYEQYF
TRBJ1-6	-	few	TRBV6-5	TGTGCCAGCTCCCCCTCGGACTCCCCAATTTCACCCCTCCACTTT	CASSPSDSPISPLHF
TRBJ1-2	TRBD1	-	TRBV25-1	TGTGCCAGCAGTGGACAGGGGGCCTATGGCTACACCTTC	CASSGQGAYGYTF
TRBJ1-1	-	-	TRBV5-1	TGCGCCAGCAGAACTTCCACTGAAGCTTTCTTT	CASRTSTEAFF
TRBJ2-7	-	-	TRBV29-1	TGCAGTGCCCGAAGCCCCCTGGGAGACGAGCAGTACTTC	CSARSPLGDEQYF
TRBJ2-7	TRBD2	-	TRBV6-5	TGTGCCAGCAGTTACTCGGCTAGCGGCTACGAGCAGTACTTC	CASSYSASGYEQYF
TRBJ2-3	-	-	TRBV28	TGTGCCAGCAAGGCAGGGGCTAGCACAGATACGCAGTATTTT	CASKAGASTDTQYF
TRBJ1-2	-	few	TRBV2	TGTGCCAGCAGTGAAGCTGGTCCGAGCCTTGATGGCTACACCTTC	CASSEAGPSLDGYTF